The 23 T cell receptor beta chains below come from one sample, sequenced in a study of blood T cell repertoires in COVID-19. Profiled with immunoSEQ multiplex PCR; TCRdb holds only in-frame clones, not every one. This sample has under 300,000 clones, with 90% found just once. Material for sequencing was peripheral blood. The receptors come from a woman aged 55-75 years with COVID-19, enrolled during active disease.

The rearrangement joins TRBV7-2 to TRBJ1-6; 8 nucleotides match TRBD1. Trimming took 8 bases from V and 14 from J; bases not matched to a gene: 11. This CDR3 comprises 13 residues. Germline-derived CDR1 and CDR2 are SGHTA and FQGNSA. CDR3 sequence: CASGGQVSTTLHF. The CDR3 coding sequence is TGTGCCAGCGGGGGACAGGTCTCCACCACCCTCCACTTT.

The V and J genes are TRBV27 and TRBJ2-3, with a tentative D call TRBD1 (7 bases). CDR1 is MNHEY, CDR2 SMNVEV, per germline (reference sequence). The CDR3 length is 16 residues. V was trimmed by 2 bases and J by 0 bases, leaving 12 bases between them. The CDR3: CASSLRQGLSTDTQYF. For the CDR3, the DNA is TGTGCCAGCAGTTTACGACAGGGACTTAGCACAGATACGCAGTATTTT.

The J gene is TRBJ2-4, the V gene TRBV29-1; D perhaps matches TRBD2 (6 bases). Trimming removed 6 bases at V and 0 bases at J, with 12 bases between. From germline, CDR1 is SQVTM and CDR2 ANQGSEA. This CDR3 is built from 14 residues. The chain's CDR3 is CSVVRRVAKNIQYF. In DNA form, the CDR3 reads TGCAGCGTAGTCAGGAGGGTAGCCAAAAACATTCAGTACTTC.

This clone was picked up one time. The V and J genes are TRBV6-6 and TRBJ1-4, with D unclear. The V gene lost 5 bases and the J gene lost 5 bases, with 15 bases spanning the gap. The CDR3 is 15 amino acids. Germline CDR1 MNHNY, CDR2 SVGAGI (reference sequence). This chain's CDR3 is CASSHGRTDNEKLFF. CDR3 nucleotides: TGTGCCAGCAGTCACGGTCGAACAGACAATGAAAAACTGTTTTTT.

The genes are TRBV9 and TRBJ2-7, with 7 bases matching TRBD2. The V segment lost 4 bases and the J segment 5 bases; nucleotides outside the gene matches: 12. This CDR3 spans 15 amino acids. Germline V gene lookup returns CDR1 SGDLS and CDR2 YYNGEE. This chain's CDR3 is CASSLTSGARDEQYF. The CDR3 bases are TGTGCCAGCAGCCTAACAAGCGGGGCGCGCGACGAGCAGTACTTC.

The chain couples TRBV19 to TRBJ1-5; unclear D gene. This CDR3 region has 15 residues. Germline V gene sequence: CDR1 LNHDA, CDR2 SQIVND (reference sequence). Trimming pared 3 bases from V and 0 bases from J, leaving 9 bases between. CDR3 nucleotide sequence: TGTGCCAGTAGTATTTCAGGATATAGCAATCAGCCCCAGCATTTT. Its protein product is CASSISGYSNQPQHF.

The V call is TRBV7-3, the J call TRBJ2-3; 9 bases match TRBD1. Germline values: CDR1 SGHTA, CDR2 FQGTGA. This CDR3 contains 16 residues. The V segment lost 5 bases and the J segment 3 bases; nucleotides outside the gene matches: 9. The CDR3 spells CASSRTGTGRTDTQYF. The CDR3 nucleotides read TGTGCCAGCAGCCGAACGGGGACAGGGCGGACAGATACGCAGTATTTT.

The rearrangement uses TRBV4-2 and TRBJ2-1; D perhaps matches TRBD2 (6 bases). The germline V gene encodes CDR1 LGHNA and CDR2 YNFKEQ. CDR3 length equals 16 residues. V was cut by 0 bases and J by 6 bases, with 15 bases left in between. CDR3 sequence (DNA): TGTGCCAGCAGCCAAGATGTAGGGAGGCAGGGCAATGAGCAGTTCTTC. The encoded protein is CASSQDVGRQGNEQFF.

This clone was seen a handful of times. The chain links TRBV9 to TRBJ2-2; D might be TRBD2 (7 bases). The V gene lost 0 bases and the J gene lost 5 bases, with 11 bases spanning the gap. The CDR3 length is 15 residues. Germline V lookup: CDR1 SGDLS, CDR2 YYNGEE. The CDR3 here is CASSVARGGTGELFF. CDR3 in DNA: TGTGCCAGCAGCGTAGCTAGGGGGGGAACCGGGGAGCTGTTTTTT.

The J gene is TRBJ1-2, the V gene TRBV4-2; tentative D call: TRBD1 (6 bases). Germline V gene lookup returns CDR1 LGHNA and CDR2 YNFKEQ. The V gene lost 1 base and the J gene lost 6 bases, with 15 bases spanning the gap. The CDR3 extends over 15 amino acids. This CDR3 is CASSQASRGFDGYTF. DNA for the CDR3: TGTGCCAGCAGCCAAGCGAGCAGGGGATTTGATGGCTACACCTTC.

The V call is TRBV4-1, the J call TRBJ1-1; the match to TRBD1 covers 8 bases. Per germline, CDR1 MGHRA and CDR2 YSYEKL. The trim removed 0 bases at V and 4 bases at J, leaving 7 bases unmatched. There are 16 residues in the CDR3. The CDR3 bases are TGCGCCAGCAGCCAAGATCGCAACACAGGGGGCACTGAAGCTTTCTTT. Amino acid sequence: CASSQDRNTGGTEAFF.

This clone was seen a handful of times. This chain links TRBV4-3 with TRBJ2-7; 9 positions match TRBD1. V trimming: 2 bases; J trimming: 2 bases; junction bases outside the gene matches: 1. This CDR3 has 14 residues. CDR1 LGHNA and CDR2 YSLEER come from the germline V gene. The CDR3 DNA reads as TGCGCCAGCAGCCAAAGACAGGGGGCCTACGAGCAGTACTTC. Amino acids: CASSQRQGAYEQYF.

The V call is TRBV7-3, the J call TRBJ2-1, with a tentative D call TRBD1 (6 bases). CDR3 size: 15 residues. Trimming took off 4 bases at V and 4 bases at J, with 14 bases between the two ends. CDR1 is SGHTA and CDR2 is FQGTGA in the germline V gene. The CDR3 nucleotides are TGTGCCAGCAGCTGGTTAGGGGGTCATTACAATGAGCAGTTCTTC. This gives the protein CASSWLGGHYNEQFF.

This rearrangement joins TRBV19 to TRBJ1-2; tentative D call: TRBD1 (6 bases). The CDR3 covers 14 residues. Germline CDR1 reads LNHDA; CDR2 reads SQIVND (reference sequence). Trimming took 9 bases from V and 3 from J, leaving 17 bases between them. Here the CDR3 DNA reads TGTGCCAGCGTCGGGCAGGGGAGACACTATGGCTACACCTTC. It specifies CASVGQGRHYGYTF.

This clone appeared once. This rearrangement joins TRBV5-1 to TRBJ1-6; 10 bases map to TRBD1. V shed 3 bases, J shed 7 bases, and the junction held 1 base outside the gene matches. CDR1 is SGHRS and CDR2 is YFSETQ in the germline V gene. The length of the CDR3 is 14 residues. This chain's CDR3 is CASSWGQGNSPLHF. CDR3 nucleotides: TGCGCCAGCAGCTGGGGACAGGGGAATTCACCCCTCCACTTT.

V is TRBV7-3 and J is TRBJ2-1; tentatively, D is TRBD2 (6 bases). Trimming shortened V by 5 bases and J by 8 bases, and 16 bases separated the two germline ends. Germline V lookup: CDR1 SGHTA, CDR2 FQGTGA. This CDR3 is built from 14 residues. The CDR3, as DNA: TGTGCCAGCAGCCCGGAGGGGCGTCTAGATGAGCAGTTCTTC. This encodes CASSPEGRLDEQFF.

The CDR3 DNA reads as TGTGCCAGCAGCTACGGACAGGGTTCCGAAAAACTGTTTTTT. Translated: CASSYGQGSEKLFF. This chain links TRBV9 with TRBJ1-4, with TRBD1 matching over 8 bases. Germline V gives CDR1 SGDLS, CDR2 YYNGEE. J gave up 8 bases and V 4 bases, and 7 bases lay outside the gene matches. The CDR3 consists of 14 residues.

The chain is built from TRBV5-1 and TRBJ2-7, with 8 bases lining up with TRBD1. Trimming removed 4 bases from V and 2 bases from J; junction bases left unmatched: 2. The CDR3 has 13 amino acids. The germline V gene has CDR1 SGHRS and CDR2 YFSETQ. CDR3 DNA: TGCGCCAGCAGCGCGGGACAGGCCTACGAGCAGTACTTC. Protein product: CASSAGQAYEQYF.

This chain uses TRBV4-2 with TRBJ2-1; D gene uncertain. The CDR3 has 15 amino acids. In germline, CDR1 is LGHNA, CDR2 YNFKEQ. The V end was cut by 2 bases, the J end by 0 bases, with 8 bases between. DNA of the CDR3: TGTGCCAGCAGCCAACCACAAAGCTCCTACAATGAGCAGTTCTTC. It translates to CASSQPQSSYNEQFF.

V and J are TRBV7-9 and TRBJ1-6, with D possibly matching TRBD1 (6 bases). The V gene lost 5 bases and the J gene lost 7 bases, with 15 bases spanning the gap. The CDR3 runs to 15 residues. Germline CDR1 is SEHNR and CDR2 is FQNEAQ (reference sequence). The CDR3 sequence is CASSLTGFENSPLHF. The CDR3 DNA sequence: TGTGCCAGCAGCCTGACAGGTTTTGAGAATTCACCCCTCCACTTT.

The rearrangement links TRBV4-3 to TRBJ2-5; TRBD2 aligns across 11 bases. V shed 5 bases and J 5 bases; nucleotides not matched to a gene: 7. This CDR3 contains 15 residues. From germline, CDR1 is LGHNA and CDR2 YSLEER. Here the CDR3 DNA reads TGCGCCAGCAGCAAACTAGCGGGGGCTGGGGAGACCCAGTACTTC. Amino acid sequence: CASSKLAGAGETQYF.

J is TRBJ1-2 and V is TRBV27; D not certain. The CDR3 loop spans 12 amino acids. The V end lost 6 bases, the J end lost 6 bases, and 11 bases lay between the germline ends. The germline gives CDR1 MNHEY, CDR2 SMNVEV (reference sequence). CDR3 nucleotides: TGTGCCAGCAGCGCTGGCGGTCATGGCTACACCTTC. Translating it yields CASSAGGHGYTF.

The rearrangement joins TRBV29-1 to TRBJ2-6; D perhaps matches TRBD2 (6 bases). The CDR3 totals 13 residues. V gave up 4 bases and J gave up 2 bases, with 6 bases separating them. The germline V gene has CDR1 SQVTM and CDR2 ANQGSEA. For the CDR3, the DNA is TGCAGCGTTGCGGGGGCTGGGGCCAACGTCCTGACTTTC. Protein sequence: CSVAGAGANVLTF.